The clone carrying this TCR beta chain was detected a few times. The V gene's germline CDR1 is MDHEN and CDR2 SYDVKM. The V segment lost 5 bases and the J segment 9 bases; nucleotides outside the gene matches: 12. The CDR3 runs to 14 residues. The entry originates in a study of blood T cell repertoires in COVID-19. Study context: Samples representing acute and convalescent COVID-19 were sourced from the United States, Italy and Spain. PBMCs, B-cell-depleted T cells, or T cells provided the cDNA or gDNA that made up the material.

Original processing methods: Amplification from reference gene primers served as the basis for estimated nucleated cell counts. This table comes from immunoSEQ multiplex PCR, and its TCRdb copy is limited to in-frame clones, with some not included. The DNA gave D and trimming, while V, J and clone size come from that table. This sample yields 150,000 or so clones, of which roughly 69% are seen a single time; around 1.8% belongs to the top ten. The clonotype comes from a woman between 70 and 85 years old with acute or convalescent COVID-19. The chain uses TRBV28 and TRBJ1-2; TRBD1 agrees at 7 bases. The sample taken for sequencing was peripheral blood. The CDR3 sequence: CASSPGGQASSYTF. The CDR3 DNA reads TGTGCCAGCAGTCCAGGAGGACAGGCGTCAAGCTACACCTTC.